This TCR beta chain came from a study of shared clonotypes between healthy human individuals. Per the germline V gene, CDR1 is MNHEY and CDR2 is SVGAGI. The CDR3 has 13 residues. The V and J ends lost 9 bases and 2 bases, in that order; junction bases with no gene match: 5. The study drew its donors from healthy HIV-negative adults without recent acute infections or vaccinations. TCRdb's table, derived via immunoSEQ multiplex PCR, lists solely in-frame clones and lacks some. Found here are about 680,000 clones, 73% of them singletons; the top ten hold under 2%. This TCR was recovered from a woman in her twenties or thirties in good health. V usage is TRBV6-5 and J usage is TRBJ2-3; 7 nucleotides match TRBD2. The material sequenced was memory CD4+ T cells sorted from blood. As for subset: CD45RA-negative fraction. In nucleotides, the CDR3 is TGTGCCAGTCAGCGGGATATCACAGATACGCAGTATTTT. This encodes CASQRDITDTQYF.